This paragraph covers one TCR beta chain sequence. Antigen unknown. In patients chosen for sequencing, flow cytometry had shown CD8+CD57+ cell expansion. With no exception, the patients had severe acquired aplastic anemia. Each patient gave a blood sample that was collected before any therapy had been received. TCR beta VDJ combinations and CDR3 sequences were profiled from genomic DNA. One entry per CDR3 protein results from TCRdb running MiXCR on the reads. The table includes approximately 220,000 distinct CDR3 sequences, roughly 45% detected once. This entry belongs to a study of CD8+CD57+ T cells in acquired aplastic anemia. For the study at large: When averaged, DNA from sorted CD4+ and CD8+ cells came to 3 to 3.5 ug.

This CDR3 contains 15 residues. The germline V gene has CDR1 SEHNR and CDR2 FQNEAQ (reference sequence). Trimming at V came to 5 bases and at J to 1 base, leaving 6 bases not matched to a gene. Study-wide results and caveats: The number of CD8+ CDR3 sequences shared by patients and controls was roughly 31.

Sample: sorted CD4+, CD8+, or CD8+CD57+ T cells (not recorded which) from PBMCs. This receptor was taken from a human donor with aplastic anemia. The V gene is TRBV7-9, the J gene TRBJ2-3; 7 bases agree with TRBD1. CDR3 sequence reads: CASSRTGDGTDTQYF. CDR3 nucleotides: TGTGCCAGCAGCCGTACAGGGGACGGCACAGATACGCAGTATTTT.